The 18 T cell receptor beta chains given below trace back to one sample, sequenced in a study of cytomegalovirus exposure and HLA in healthy donors. It was with 60 Vbeta and 13 Jbeta primers that the PCR ran. Assay used: immunoSEQ multiplex PCR; TCRdb lists only in-frame clones, some missing. Of around 80,000 clones listed, roughly 65% are singletons. Input material: PBMCs. Source of these receptors: a male donor in good health and CMV-seropositive.

This chain connects TRBV30 to TRBJ1-1; no firm D call. V was clipped by 2 bases and J by 2 bases, with 12 bases between them. Germline lookup yields CDR1 GTSNPN and CDR2 SVGIG (reference sequence). The CDR3 is made up of 14 amino acids. The CDR3 coding sequence is TGTGCCTGGAGTACCGGGGTGGGAAACACTGAAGCTTTCTTT. As protein: CAWSTGVGNTEAFF.

The V call is TRBV27, the J call TRBJ2-3, with a possible D match to TRBD1 (5 bases). CDR3 size: 14 residues. Trimming pared 7 bases from V and 3 bases from J, leaving 14 bases between. The germline CDR1 and CDR2 sequences are MNHEY and SMNVEV (reference sequence). The CDR3 nucleotides are TGTGCCAGCACTTACAGGCCAGGGACAGATACGCAGTATTTT. Its translation is CASTYRPGTDTQYF.

The rearrangement links TRBV28 to TRBJ2-2; 8 bases fit TRBD1. The CDR3 totals 15 residues. Germline V lookup: CDR1 MDHEN, CDR2 SYDVKM. V lost 8 bases and J lost 2; bases outside the gene matches: 7. CDR3 nucleotide sequence: TGTGCCAGCTCTCGCAGGGGGCGCAACACCGGGGAGCTGTTTTTT. Amino acids: CASSRRGRNTGELFF. Full variable domain (rest looked up from reference TRBV28 and TRBJ2-2): DVKVTQSSRYLVKRTGEKVFLECVQDMDHENMFWYRQDPGLGLRLIYFSYDVKMKEKGDIPEGYSVSREKKERFSLILESASTNQTSMYLCASSRRGRNTGELFFGEGSRLTVL.

The chain couples TRBV29-1 to TRBJ2-5, with a possible D match to TRBD1 (6 bases). Judging by the DNA end, TRBJ2-7 fits better; the J call may be wrong. This CDR3 is built from 11 residues. Germline V gives CDR1 SQVTM, CDR2 ANQGSEA. CDR3 nucleotide sequence: TGCAGCGTCGGGACACCTTACGAGCAGTACTTC. As protein: CSVGTPYEQYF.

This rearrangement joins TRBV5-8 to TRBJ1-2; D not certain. CDR1 is SGHTS, CDR2 YDEGEE, per germline. Trimming shortened V by 4 bases and J by 10 bases, and 26 bases separated the two germline ends. The CDR3 has 16 amino acids. CDR3 in amino acids: CASSPISLPGKGAYTF. CDR3 coding DNA: TGTGCCAGCAGCCCGATCTCTCTTCCGGGAAAGGGAGCCTACACCTTC.

CDR3 in amino acids: CAWSSPAGSTDTQYF. The CDR3 DNA reads TGTGCCTGGAGTTCCCCGGCGGGAAGCACAGATACGCAGTATTTT. The chain has TRBV30 and TRBJ2-3; possibly TRBD2 for D (6 bases). The germline CDR1 and CDR2 sequences are GTSNPN and SVGIG (reference sequence). V lost 2 bases and J lost 0, with 12 bases in between. The CDR3 has 15 amino acids.

This clone was seen a handful of times. The chain couples TRBV6-1 to TRBJ2-1, with 7 bases fitting TRBD1. The trim removed 3 bases at V and 2 bases at J, leaving 7 bases unmatched. CDR1 is MNHNS and CDR2 is SASEGT in the germline V gene. The CDR3 covers 16 residues. CDR3 in DNA: TGTGCCAGCAGTGACACACAGGGGTTAGCCTACAATGAGCAGTTCTTC. This translates into CASSDTQGLAYNEQFF.

The chain recombines TRBV7-6 with TRBJ1-5; D is unclear. The V gene lost 0 bases and the J gene lost 2 bases, with 8 bases spanning the gap. This CDR3 has 15 amino acids. The germline CDR1 and CDR2 sequences are SGHVS and FNYEAQ. The CDR3 spells CASSLAAAGNQPQHF. The DNA of the CDR3 is TGTGCCAGCAGCTTAGCCGCGGCAGGCAATCAGCCCCAGCATTTT.

In the case of this clone: The germline gene is not matched at one end of the junction; a read error may be the cause. The rearrangement uses TRBV9 and TRBJ1-2, with 7 bases fitting TRBD1. This CDR3 is built from 16 residues. Germline assignment: CDR1 SGDLS and CDR2 YYNGEE. Written as DNA, the CDR3 is TGTGCCAGCAGCGTAGTACCTAAACGACAGGGTGGGAGCTACCCCTTC. It translates to CASSVVPKRQGGSYPF.

V and J are TRBV7-6 and TRBJ2-1; D is possibly TRBD2 (6 bases). Germline V lookup: CDR1 SGHVS, CDR2 FNYEAQ. V was trimmed by 1 base and J by 10 bases, leaving 17 bases between them. CDR3 length: 15 residues. The CDR3 reads CASSLGSGGKREQFF. CDR3 nucleotide sequence: TGTGCCAGCAGCTTAGGAAGTGGCGGGAAGCGGGAGCAGTTCTTC. The full variable domain, rest sourced from reference TRBV7-6 and TRBJ2-1, is GAGVSQSPRYKVTKRGQDVALRCDPISGHVSLYWYRQALGQGPEFLTYFNYEAQQDKSGLPNDRFSAERPEGSISTLTIQRTEQRDSAMYRCASSLGSGGKREQFFGPGTRLTVL.

This clone was seen a few times. V usage is TRBV27 and J usage is TRBJ2-3, with 9 bases aligning to TRBD1. The CDR3 loop spans 15 amino acids. CDR1 and CDR2 from the germline V gene are MNHEY and SMNVEV (reference sequence). The trim removed 5 bases at V and 4 bases at J, leaving 7 bases unmatched. CDR3 amino acids: CASSQDRGRSDTQYF. The CDR3 nucleotides are TGTGCCAGCAGTCAGGACAGGGGCAGGTCAGATACGCAGTATTTT.

The chain has TRBV15 and TRBJ1-2, with 11 positions matching TRBD1. The CDR3 loop spans 15 amino acids. V shed 5 bases and J 4 bases; nucleotides not matched to a gene: 6. Per germline, CDR1 LNHNV and CDR2 YYDKDF (reference sequence). The CDR3 DNA reads as TGTGCCACCAGCCCGGACAGGGGGCTGGTCTATGGCTACACCTTC. As protein: CATSPDRGLVYGYTF.

The V and J genes are TRBV6-5 and TRBJ1-4, with 8 bases that match TRBD1. The V gene end was trimmed by 0 bases and the J gene end by 7 bases; junction bases not matched to a gene: 7. This CDR3 region has 16 residues. From germline, CDR1 is MNHEY and CDR2 SVGAGI. In DNA, the CDR3 is TGTGCCAGCAGTTACTCTTCCGGCAGGGGGCCTGAAAAACTGTTTTTT. Translated, it gives CASSYSSGRGPEKLFF.

This clone was seen only once. This chain joins TRBV7-2 and TRBJ1-5, with 9 positions matching TRBD1. CDR1 is SGHTA and CDR2 is FQGNSA in the germline V gene. Germline trimming cut 3 bases from V and 5 bases from J; bases unmatched to any gene: 14. CDR3 size: 18 residues. The CDR3 coding sequence is TGTGCCAGCAGCTTTTCCATCCATCGACAGGGGGGTGATCAGCCCCAGCATTTT. This sequence encodes CASSFSIHRQGGDQPQHF.

This clone was seen only a few times. The genes are TRBV28 and TRBJ2-1; TRBD1 matches 7 bases. J was trimmed by 2 bases and V by 10 bases; bases with no gene match: 5. This CDR3 has 13 amino acids. Per the germline V gene, CDR1 is MDHEN and CDR2 is SYDVKM. CDR3 amino acids: CATLQGTYNEQFF. CDR3 coding DNA: TGTGCCACCCTACAGGGGACCTACAATGAGCAGTTCTTC.

The rearrangement joins TRBV27 to TRBJ2-7; 8 nucleotides line up with TRBD1. Germline CDR1 and CDR2: MNHEY and SMNVEV (reference sequence). This CDR3 region has 16 residues. J was trimmed by 0 bases and V by 5 bases; bases with no gene match: 9. CDR3 sequence: CASSADGTGLSYEQYF. CDR3 DNA sequence: TGTGCCAGCAGTGCTGACGGGACAGGCCTCTCCTACGAGCAGTACTTC.

The genes are TRBV2 and TRBJ1-5; D uncertain. Per germline, CDR1 SNHLY and CDR2 FYNNEI. The CDR3 has 14 residues. V gave up 3 bases and J gave up 0 bases, with 6 bases separating them. The CDR3, as DNA: TGTGCCAGCAGTGACTCTTATAGCAATCAGCCCCAGCATTTT. Encoded protein: CASSDSYSNQPQHF. The variable domain in full, with the rest retrieved from reference TRBV2 and TRBJ1-5, is EPEVTQTPSHQVTQMGQEVILRCVPISNHLYFYWYRQILGQKVEFLVSFYNNEISEKSEIFDDQFSVERPDGSNFTLKIRSTKLEDSAMYFCASSDSYSNQPQHFGDGTRLSIL.

The genes are TRBV9 and TRBJ2-3, with 8 nucleotides matching TRBD2. This CDR3 region has 17 residues. In germline, CDR1 is SGDLS, CDR2 YYNGEE. The trim removed 2 bases at V and 4 bases at J, leaving 12 bases unmatched. The CDR3 reads CASSVPGRGAQSDTQYF. CDR3 DNA sequence: TGTGCCAGCAGCGTTCCGGGGCGGGGGGCGCAGTCAGATACGCAGTATTTT. Together with reference TRBV9 and TRBJ2-3, the CDR3 gives the full variable domain: DSGVTQTPKHLITATGQRVTLRCSPRSGDLSVYWYQQSLDQGLQFLIQYYNGEERAKGNILERFSAQQFPDLHSELNLSSLELGDSALYFCASSVPGRGAQSDTQYFGPGTRLTVL.